This TCR beta chain was captured in a study of lymphopenia after photon versus proton radiotherapy (dated by TCRdb to the late 2010s). A note on the overall study: In patients with gastrointestinal tumors who developed high-grade lymphopenia, the study compared the immunological effects of photon radiation therapy with those of proton radiation therapy. The cohort included under 25 patients with gastrointestinal tumors who developed lymphopenia after receiving either photon or proton therapy. The goal of the study was to describe how the two radiation modalities differ in their effects on the immune system. Here is what the overall study found, with its caveats: Once the lymphocyte count had reached its nadir, the repertoires of photon-treated patients showed oligoclonal expansion, particularly of CD8+ Temra cells, and this expansion drove the decline in diversity. The authors looked at the survival association only in patients who died, and they framed better survival with proton therapy as a possibility rather than a demonstrated result. Relative stability during treatment was observed in proton-treated patients, whereas loss of naive T cells and TCR diversity and gain of effector/memory populations were observed in photon-treated patients. Across the cohort, a larger post-nadir drop in TCR diversity was inversely correlated with overall survival time among patients who died.

As concerns this clone: The antigen it binds to is not known. Qualities for individual bases were not recorded, and no much larger clone is one base off.

Libraries were prepared through the immunoSEQ multiplex PCR assay. T cell repertoires were profiled with deep sequencing of rearranged TCR beta loci together with multiparametric flow cytometry. Imported from immuneACCESS, the table was reduced by TCRdb to in-frame sequences with V and J called. These copies leave out some clones; in studies compared against another copy, an unresolved V gene accounts for under half, and the cause of the remainder is not known. In this sample the table shows 10,000 to 15,000 clones, about 85% of which occur a single time. The ten largest clones take up about 3.8% of the sample. The origin of this receptor is a man in his fifties or sixties with pancreatic cancer. The source material was peripheral blood, sampled from a patient treated with photon-based radiotherapy.

The nucleotide sequence is TGTGCCAGCCTCTTCGGAGGGGGAGGGTCCTATAATTCACCCCTCCACTTT. Its translation is CASLFGGGGSYNSPLHF. The chain was built from TRBV11-2 and TRBJ1-6, with TRBD1 as a weak D call on 6 bases. From the cysteine up to the phenylalanine, the CDR3 has a length of 17 residues. Kept here is only the CDR3 DNA, which spans 51 bases and is read in frame from base 1. Relative to germline, V is 8 bases shorter and J is 1 base shorter, with 18 bases between their ends. The germline V gene yields SGHAT for CDR1 and FQNNGV for CDR2. The reference TRBV11-2 and TRBJ1-6 proteins fill in what lies around the CDR3, so the full variable domain reads EAGVAQSPRYKIIEKRQSVAFWCNPISGHATLYWYQQILGQGPKLLIQFQNNGVVDDSQLPKDRFSAERLKGVDSTLKIQPAKLEDSAVYLCASLFGGGGSYNSPLHFGNGTRLTVT.